A selection of T cell receptor beta chains follows, all from one sample in a study of molecular identifiers for immune sequencing clone quantification. Using its own MiXCR run on the PCR reads, TCRdb lists one record per CDR3 protein. The top ten hold more than 0.8% of the sample, which has some 320,000 distinct CDR3 sequences, about a fifth seen once. Sequencing used naive CD8+ T cells from blood, with Jurkat cell RNA spiked in. These receptors were obtained from a human donor in good health. Some libraries in this study had Jurkat cell RNA spiked in. Both conserved end residues are part of each CDR3. A D gene is named only where the DNA matches it firmly. The listing skips clone size in some rows; elsewhere it reads once, few, many or a size class.

v_gene	j_gene	d_gene	abundance	CDR3aa	CDR3nt
TRBV19	TRBJ2-1	TRBD1	-	CASSTGTGLSYNEQFF	TGTGCCAGTAGTACCGGGACAGGACTCTCCTACAATGAGCAGTTCTTC
TRBV15	TRBJ2-7	TRBD2	many	CATSSLTRGGPSYEQYF	TGTGCCACCAGCAGCTTGACCCGCGGGGGGCCCTCCTACGAGCAGTACTTC
TRBV7-9	TRBJ2-3	TRBD2	many	CASSHGLAGGPADTQYF	TGTGCCAGCAGCCATGGACTAGCGGGAGGGCCGGCAGATACGCAGTATTTT
TRBV5-1	TRBJ2-7	TRBD1	many	CASRTGAAYEQYF	TGCGCCAGCAGGACAGGGGCTGCCTACGAGCAGTACTTC
TRBV29-1	TRBJ2-5	TRBD2	-	CSVEVGGLAGYSETQYF	TGCAGCGTGGAGGTGGGGGGACTAGCGGGATATTCAGAGACCCAGTACTTC
TRBV7-9	TRBJ2-2	TRBD2	few	CASSSFTAGVTTGELFF	TGTGCCAGCAGCTCATTCACAGCGGGGGTGACCACCGGGGAGCTGTTTTTT
TRBV3-1	TRBJ2-5	-	few	CASSPGEQETQYF	TGTGCCAGCAGCCCGGGGGAGCAAGAGACCCAGTACTTC
TRBV7-6	TRBJ2-3	-	-	CASSATGLRDTQCF	TGTGCCAGCAGCGCGACGGGCCTTCGGGATACGCAGTGTTTT
TRBV28	TRBJ2-7	-	many	CASSFGGLGTYEQYF	TGTGCCAGCAGTTTCGGGGGGCTCGGGACCTACGAGCAGTACTTC
TRBV2	TRBJ2-7	-	few	CASSDWDGSYEQYF	TGTGCCAGCAGTGACTGGGACGGGTCCTACGAGCAGTACTTC
TRBV11-3	TRBJ2-1	-	-	CASSPGTAGEQFF	TGTGCCAGCAGCCCTGGGACGGCTGGTGAGCAGTTCTTC
TRBV20-1	TRBJ2-7	TRBD2	many	CSAILSGDQQYEQYF	TGCAGTGCTATCTTAAGCGGGGATCAACAGTACGAGCAGTACTTC
TRBV2	TRBJ1-4	TRBD1	-	CASSAGQGIEKLFF	TGTGCCAGCAGCGCCGGACAGGGGATTGAAAAACTGTTTTTT
TRBV4-1	TRBJ1-5	-	many	CASSLVSGDQPQHF	TGCGCCAGCAGCCTCGTGTCGGGAGATCAGCCCCAGCATTTT
TRBV2	TRBJ2-7	-	-	CASSTTQGYEQYF	TGTGCCAGCAGCACCACGCAGGGGTACGAGCAGTACTTC